This T cell receptor (beta chain) was documented in a study of T cells in Graves' hyperthyroidism and ophthalmopathy. Turning to the study itself: Peripheral blood specimens were obtained at initial diagnosis, prior to any treatment.

As for this clonotype: As yet, its antigen is unknown. Being one base from a much bigger clone, this may be a read error.

Exclusion followed for patients with uncontrolled infection, other autoimmune disease, pregnancy or lactation. Diagnoses were made from clinical symptoms, serum measures (thyroxine and TRAb), thyroid ultrasound and orbital computed tomography. Study-wide results and caveats: Within blood appeared most thyroid clonotypes that had expanded above 0.001.

The TCR beta CDR3 regions underwent amplification using RNA transcripts as the source. A set of HTBI primers served as the primers for a first-round RT-PCR of the TCR CDR3. Each CDR3 protein is one row after TCRdb ran MiXCR on the multiplex PCR reads. The data show roughly 700,000 distinct CDR3 sequences, with 11% to 15% seen just once and 10% held by the top ten. The CDR3 runs 15 residues. The chain links TRBV12-3 or TRBV12-4 to TRBJ2-7, with TRBD2 matching 11 bases. The J call may be in error: the DNA end matches TRBJ2-1 better. The TCR was taken from a woman between 18 and 29 years old with Graves' hyperthyroidism. Sequencing used blood. The CDR3 region has the DNA TGTGCCAGCAGTTGGACTAGCGGGTCGTCCTACGAGCAGTTCTTC. Protein: CASSWTSGSSYEQFF.